Each of the 10 T cell receptor beta chains below was sequenced from the same sample in a study of monozygotic twins with inflammatory bowel disease. TCRdb reprocessed the 5' RACE reads; each CDR3 protein has one entry and no DNA is given. The clone table shows about 110,000 distinct CDR3 sequences, with the ten largest holding roughly 12%. The sequenced sample was blood. The receptors were gathered from a human donor with ulcerative colitis or Crohn's disease, or a healthy co-twin of an affected twin (not recorded which).

The chain carries TRBV5-1 and TRBJ1-1. CDR3 size: 14 residues. Germline CDR1 and CDR2: SGHRS and YFSETQ. The CDR3 here is CASSPSVGGGEAFF.

The rearrangement joins TRBV12-3 or TRBV12-4 to TRBJ1-1; TCRdb selects TRBD1, and the lack of DNA leaves this call unchecked. This CDR3 is built from 14 residues. The CDR3 is CASILPGGPTEAFF.

J is TRBJ2-5 and V is TRBV7-7; lacking DNA, the TRBD2 call made by TCRdb goes unchecked. Germline lookup yields CDR1 SSHAT and CDR2 FNYEAQ (reference sequence). CDR3 length: 15 residues. CDR3: CASSLAPSAQETQYF.

This rearrangement joins TRBV5-6 to TRBJ2-3; the TCRdb call, TRBD1, lacks DNA for checking. Germline V gene sequence: CDR1 SGHDT, CDR2 YYEEEE. The CDR3 is 16 residues long. CDR3 loop: CASSLGTGESTDTQYF.

The rearrangement links TRBV12-3 or TRBV12-4 to TRBJ1-4. The CDR3 has 12 residues. The CDR3 sequence is CASSFSPEKLFF.

The CDR3 here is CASSARMNTEAFF. This rearrangement joins TRBV2 to TRBJ1-1. From germline, CDR1 is SNHLY and CDR2 FYNNEI. The CDR3 contains 13 residues.

J is TRBJ1-5 and V is TRBV2; TCRdb picks TRBD1, but there is no DNA to check that call. The CDR3 extends over 15 amino acids. The germline gives CDR1 SNHLY, CDR2 FYNNEI. This chain's CDR3 is CASSGGQGNYQPQHF. Drawing the rest from reference TRBV2 and TRBJ1-5, the complete variable domain is EPEVTQTPSHQVTQMGQEVILRCVPISNHLYFYWYRQILGQKVEFLVSFYNNEISEKSEIFDDQFSVERPDGSNFTLKIRSTKLEDSAMYFCASSGGQGNYQPQHFGDGTRLSIL.

The chain links TRBV18 to TRBJ1-1; there is no DNA to check the TCRdb D call of TRBD1. The CDR3 contains 19 residues. Germline CDR1 is KGHSH and CDR2 is LQKENI. This CDR3 reads CASSPQGLRSRGGVTEAFF.

The gene calls are TRBV5-1 and TRBJ2-7; TCRdb selects TRBD1, and the lack of DNA leaves this call unchecked. The CDR3 runs to 13 residues. Germline V gene lookup returns CDR1 SGHRS and CDR2 YFSETQ. CDR3 sequence reads: CASSTGPTYEQYF.

The chain uses TRBV6-2 or TRBV6-3 and TRBJ2-7. CDR3 size: 11 residues. Per the germline V gene, CDR1 is MNHEY and CDR2 is SVGEGT. CDR3 sequence: CASAESYEQYF.